Listed here is a single TCR beta chain. Its antigen is undetermined. Whole blood served as the source of total RNA, and no T cell sorting took place. The CDR3 loop spans 15 amino acids. The germline CDR1 and CDR2 sequences are SGHDT and YYEEEE. The source of the sample is a study of monozygotic twins with inflammatory bowel disease. Points from the study as a whole: The data did not back a single strong IBD-associated clonotype or signal.

TCRdb re-analyzed the 5' RACE reads; it lists each CDR3 protein once, without DNA. The sample holds approximately 400,000 distinct CDR3 sequences. This TCR came from a human donor with ulcerative colitis or Crohn's disease, or a healthy co-twin of an affected twin (not recorded which). Sequenced sample: blood. The chain uses TRBV5-6 and TRBJ2-7; TCRdb picks TRBD1, but there is no DNA to check that call. The CDR3: CASPTPGRTPNEQYF.